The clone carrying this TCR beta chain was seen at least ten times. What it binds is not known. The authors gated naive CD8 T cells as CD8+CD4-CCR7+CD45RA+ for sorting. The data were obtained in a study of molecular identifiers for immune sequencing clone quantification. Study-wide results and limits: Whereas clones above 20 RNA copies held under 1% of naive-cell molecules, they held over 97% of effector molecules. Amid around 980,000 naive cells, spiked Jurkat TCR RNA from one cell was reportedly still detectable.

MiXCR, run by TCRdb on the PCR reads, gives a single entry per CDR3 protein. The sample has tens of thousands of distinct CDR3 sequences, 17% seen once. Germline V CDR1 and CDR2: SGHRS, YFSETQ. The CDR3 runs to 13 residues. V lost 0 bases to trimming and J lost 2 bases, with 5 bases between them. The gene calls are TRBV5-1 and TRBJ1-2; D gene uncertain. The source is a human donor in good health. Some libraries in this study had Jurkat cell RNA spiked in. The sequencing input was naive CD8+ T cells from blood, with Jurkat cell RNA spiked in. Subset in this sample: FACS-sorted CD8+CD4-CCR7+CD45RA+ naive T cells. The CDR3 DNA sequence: TGCGCCAGCAGCTTGGAACAAAACTATGGCTACACCTTC. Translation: CASSLEQNYGYTF.